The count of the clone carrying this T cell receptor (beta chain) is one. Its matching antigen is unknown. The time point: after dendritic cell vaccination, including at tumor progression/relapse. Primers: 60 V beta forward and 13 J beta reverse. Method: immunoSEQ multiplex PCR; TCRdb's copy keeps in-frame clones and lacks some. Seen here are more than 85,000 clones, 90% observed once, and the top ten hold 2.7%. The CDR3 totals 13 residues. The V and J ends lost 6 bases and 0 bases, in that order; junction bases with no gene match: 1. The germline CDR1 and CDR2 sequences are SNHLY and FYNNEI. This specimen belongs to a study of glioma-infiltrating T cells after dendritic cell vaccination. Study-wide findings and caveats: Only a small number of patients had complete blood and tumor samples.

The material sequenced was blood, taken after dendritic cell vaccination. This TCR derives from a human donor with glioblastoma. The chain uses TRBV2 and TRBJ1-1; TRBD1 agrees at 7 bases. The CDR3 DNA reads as TGTGCCAGCAGGGACAGGTTGAACACTGAAGCTTTCTTT. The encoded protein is CASRDRLNTEAFF.